This TCR beta chain was sequenced in a study of blood T cell repertoires in COVID-19. Study-wide context: Both acute and convalescent COVID-19 samples were obtained from the United States, Italy and Spain. Nucleic acid was either cDNA or gDNA, and it came from T cells, B-cell-depleted T cells, or PBMCs.

As originally analysed: Cell counts per sample came from amplifying reference gene primers. The assay was immunoSEQ multiplex PCR, and TCRdb's table has in-frame clones only and misses some. That table is the source of V, J and clone size, and D and trimming were worked out from the DNA. This sample has a few hundred thousand clones, with around 87% found just once. Germline loops: CDR1 SGHRS, CDR2 YFSETQ. CDR3 size: 18 residues. V lost 3 bases to trimming and J lost 0 bases; unmatched junction nucleotides: 9. The chain links TRBV5-1 to TRBJ2-5; 12 bases line up with TRBD2. Sequenced material: peripheral blood. The source of this sequence is a woman aged 45-60 years with COVID-19, enrolled during active disease. The CDR3 DNA follows: TGCGCCAGCAGCTATGCTAGCGGGGGGGATTGGTACCAAGAGACCCAGTACTTC. Residues: CASSYASGGDWYQETQYF.